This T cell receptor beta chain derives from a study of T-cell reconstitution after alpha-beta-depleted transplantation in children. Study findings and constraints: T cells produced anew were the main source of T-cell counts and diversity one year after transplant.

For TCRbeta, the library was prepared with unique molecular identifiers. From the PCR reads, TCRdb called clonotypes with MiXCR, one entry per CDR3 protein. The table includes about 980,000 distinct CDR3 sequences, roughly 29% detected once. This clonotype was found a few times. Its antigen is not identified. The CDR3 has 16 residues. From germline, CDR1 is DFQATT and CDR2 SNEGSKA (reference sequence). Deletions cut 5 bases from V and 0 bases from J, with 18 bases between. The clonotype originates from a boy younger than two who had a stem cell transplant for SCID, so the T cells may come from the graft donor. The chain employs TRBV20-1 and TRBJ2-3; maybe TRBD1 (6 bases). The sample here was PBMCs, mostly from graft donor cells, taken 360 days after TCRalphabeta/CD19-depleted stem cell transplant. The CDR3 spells CSAPQGWGTSTDTQYF. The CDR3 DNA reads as TGCAGTGCTCCCCAGGGGTGGGGAACTAGCACAGATACGCAGTATTTT.